The next 20 T cell receptor beta chains were all read from a single sample in a study of T cells in Graves' hyperthyroidism and ophthalmopathy. Amplified TCR beta CDR3 regions came from RNA transcripts. The TCR CDR3 first-round RT-PCR relied on the HTBI primer set. TCRdb reprocessed the multiplex PCR reads with MiXCR, giving one entry per CDR3 protein. This sample yields 640,000 or so distinct CDR3 sequences, of which 14% to 15% are seen a single time; 3.5% to 4.5% belongs to the top ten. Sequences were obtained from blood. These receptors all come from a woman between 40 and 55 years old with Graves' ophthalmopathy.

This clonotype has ten or more counts. The J gene is TRBJ2-7, the V gene TRBV9; 12 bases align to TRBD1. V gave up 0 bases and J gave up 5 bases; unmatched junction bases: 9. The CDR3 has 17 residues. CDR1 and CDR2 (germline): SGDLS, YYNGEE. CDR3 bases: TGTGCCAGCAGCGTAGGTCCCGGGACAGGGGGCCAAGACGAGCAGTACTTC. It is translated as CASSVGPGTGGQDEQYF.

There are many counts of this clonotype. V and J are TRBV6-1 and TRBJ1-5; perhaps TRBD1 as D (5 bases). Germline values: CDR1 MNHNS, CDR2 SASEGT. The germline V and J ends were trimmed by 2 bases and 5 bases, with 7 bases remaining between them. This CDR3 region has 13 residues. The CDR3 sequence is CASSEQGDQPQHF. CDR3 DNA sequence: TGTGCCAGCAGTGAACAGGGAGATCAGCCCCAGCATTTT.

The genes are TRBV25-1 and TRBJ2-5; D remains ambiguous. The CDR3 loop spans 15 amino acids. Trimming stripped 2 bases from V and 5 bases from J, with 15 bases between. Per germline, CDR1 MGHDK and CDR2 SYGVNS. This CDR3 is CASSEATSPRETQYF. CDR3 in DNA: TGTGCCAGCAGTGAAGCGACCTCCCCGCGGGAGACCCAGTACTTC.

This clonotype appeared once. This chain joins TRBV11-1 and TRBJ2-3, with 13 bases matching TRBD2. The CDR3 has 17 residues. V shed 5 bases and J 2 bases; nucleotides not matched to a gene: 7. Germline-derived CDR1 and CDR2 are SGHAT and FQDESV (reference sequence). This chain's CDR3 is CASSQGLAGSYTDTQYF. CDR3 in DNA: TGTGCCAGCAGCCAGGGACTAGCGGGATCCTACACAGATACGCAGTATTTT.

This clonotype was detected only once. The V and J genes are TRBV11-2 and TRBJ2-7, with TRBD2 identical over 12 bases. V lost 5 bases, J lost 6 bases, and 17 bases stayed unmatched. Looked up from germline, CDR1 is SGHAT and CDR2 is FQNNGV. The CDR3 has 18 amino acids. In DNA, the CDR3 is TGTGCCAGCAGCCTCTCCTCCCCCGGACTAGCGGGAAGGGGCGAGCAGTACTTC. It encodes CASSLSSPGLAGRGEQYF.

In this sample, this clonotype turned up many times. Written as DNA, the CDR3 is TGTGCCAGCAGTTACCGCAGCTCCTATAATTCACCCCTCCACTTT. Encoded protein: CASSYRSSYNSPLHF. The chain uses TRBV6-5 and TRBJ1-6; the D is unclear. CDR3 length: 15 residues. Looked up from germline, CDR1 is MNHEY and CDR2 is SVGAGI. V was shortened by 2 bases and J by 0 bases, with 5 bases between the two germline ends.

This clonotype showed up many times. The chain is built from TRBV27 and TRBJ1-2; 8 bases are shared with TRBD1. The CDR3 length is 16 residues. Germline V lookup: CDR1 MNHEY, CDR2 SMNVEV (reference sequence). Trimming at V came to 3 bases and at J to 3 bases, leaving 9 bases not matched to a gene. This CDR3 is CASSFSPGQEHYGYTF. The DNA of the CDR3 is TGTGCCAGCAGTTTCAGCCCGGGACAGGAGCACTATGGCTACACCTTC.

This clonotype was observed at least ten times. The chain couples TRBV12-3 or TRBV12-4 to TRBJ2-5; tentatively, D is TRBD2 (5 bases). The CDR3 has 12 residues. With 3 bases removed from V and 9 bases from J, the gap between germline ends came to 11 bases. The DNA for the CDR3 is TGTGCCAGCAGTTTGGCCCAGGAGGCCCAGTACTTC. It is translated as CASSLAQEAQYF.

This chain connects TRBV28 to TRBJ1-5; perhaps TRBD1 as D (6 bases). Trimming took off 6 bases at V and 5 bases at J, with 11 bases between the two ends. CDR3 length: 13 residues. Germline assignment: CDR1 MDHEN and CDR2 SYDVKM. The chain's CDR3 is CASRQGMDQPQHF. As DNA, the CDR3 is TGTGCCAGCAGGCAGGGGATGGATCAGCCCCAGCATTTT.

This clonotype appeared many times. The chain's CDR3 is CASSLNVLTEAFF. CDR3 sequence (DNA): TGTGCCAGCAGTTTAAACGTCCTGACTGAAGCTTTCTTT. The chain combines TRBV27 with TRBJ1-1, with D unresolved. CDR3 length equals 13 residues. The germline CDR1 and CDR2 sequences are MNHEY and SMNVEV (reference sequence). Trimming cost V 2 bases and J 5 bases, with 9 bases left between them.

Turning to this clonotype: This may come from a read error, since a much larger clone is one base off. The V gene is TRBV10-3, the J gene TRBJ2-2; 11 bases match TRBD2. Germline CDR1 and CDR2: ENHRY and SYGVKD. CDR3 length: 16 amino acids. V shed 4 bases and J 3 bases; nucleotides not matched to a gene: 4. Here the CDR3 reads CAISAEGLADTGELFF. CDR3 sequence (DNA): TGTGCCATCAGTGCGGAGGGACTAGCGGACACCGGGGAGCTGTTTTTT.

This clonotype was detected ten times or more. The gene calls are TRBV20-1 and TRBJ2-7; 7 nucleotides align to TRBD1. Germline-derived CDR1 and CDR2 are DFQATT and SNEGSKA (reference sequence). CDR3 length equals 11 residues. V lost 5 bases and J lost 3; bases outside the gene matches: 1. The CDR3 DNA follows: TGCAGTGCTGACAGGGTCTACGAGCAGTACTTC. Residues: CSADRVYEQYF.

Only a few counts were recorded for this clonotype. CDR3 in DNA: TGTGCCAGCAGATCGGAGGGGAGCCTCCAAGAGACCCAGTACTTC. Residues: CASRSEGSLQETQYF. The gene calls are TRBV6-1 and TRBJ2-5, with a tentative D call TRBD2 (6 bases). CDR3 length: 15 amino acids. CDR1 MNHNS and CDR2 SASEGT come from the germline V gene. V lost 6 bases and J lost 1, with 15 bases in between.

The V and J genes are TRBV7-9 and TRBJ1-1, with 8 bases identical to TRBD1. The CDR3 has 13 residues. Unmatched junction bases numbered 9, after V lost 7 bases and J lost 8 bases. In germline, CDR1 is SEHNR, CDR2 FQNEAQ (reference sequence). CDR3 amino acids: CASTKGQGVEAFF. The CDR3 nucleotides are TGTGCCAGCACCAAAGGACAGGGAGTAGAAGCTTTCTTT.

This clonotype was observed at least ten times. V usage is TRBV20-1 and J usage is TRBJ2-7; D could derive from TRBD1 or TRBD2 (6 bases each). This CDR3 is built from 14 residues. The germline V and J ends were trimmed by 4 bases and 5 bases, with 18 bases remaining between them. Looked up from germline, CDR1 is DFQATT and CDR2 is SNEGSKA (reference sequence). CDR3 bases: TGCAGTGCTACGGACCTTAGGGGGGATGACGAGCAGTACTTC. Its protein is CSATDLRGDDEQYF.

This clonotype was counted at least ten times. The CDR3 DNA reads as TGTGCCACCGGACTAGCGGGGTACCAAGGAGATACGCAGTATTTT. This sequence encodes CATGLAGYQGDTQYF. The rearrangement links TRBV6-2 or TRBV6-3 to TRBJ2-3; 12 bases map to TRBD2. V trimming: 10 bases; J trimming: 5 bases; junction bases outside the gene matches: 10. The germline V gene encodes CDR1 MNHEY and CDR2 SVGEGT. There are 15 residues in the CDR3.

Many counts were recorded for this clonotype. The V call is TRBV15, the J call TRBJ2-5; 9 nucleotides line up with TRBD2. V was clipped by 5 bases and J by 5 bases; unmatched bases: 6. The CDR3 runs to 14 residues. Germline V gives CDR1 LNHNV, CDR2 YYDKDF (reference sequence). The chain's CDR3 is CATSLAGGRETQYF. Here the CDR3 DNA reads TGTGCCACCAGCCTCGCGGGAGGGAGGGAGACCCAGTACTTC.

V usage is TRBV5-1 and J usage is TRBJ2-7; D tentatively reads TRBD1 or TRBD2 (6 bases each). V was shortened by 0 bases and J by 0 bases, with 16 bases between the two germline ends. CDR3 length: 17 amino acids. Germline assignment: CDR1 SGHRS and CDR2 YFSETQ. The CDR3 DNA sequence: TGCGCCAGCAGCTTGGCGAGGAGGGGGACCTACTCCTACGAGCAGTACTTC. It yields the protein CASSLARRGTYSYEQYF. The whole variable domain, filled in from reference TRBV5-1 and TRBJ2-7, reads KAGVTQTPRYLIKTRGQQVTLSCSPISGHRSVSWYQQTPGQGLQFLFEYFSETQRNKGNFPGRFSGRQFSNSRSEMNVSTLELGDSALYLCASSLARRGTYSYEQYFGPGTRLTVT.

This clonotype was seen many times. CDR3 in amino acids: CASRAGTGNYGYTF. As DNA, the CDR3 is TGTGCCAGCAGAGCCGGGACAGGGAACTATGGCTACACCTTC. The chain recombines TRBV6-5 with TRBJ1-2; TRBD1 matches at 9 bases. V trimming: 6 bases; J trimming: 2 bases; junction bases outside the gene matches: 4. CDR3 length equals 14 residues. Germline V gives CDR1 MNHEY, CDR2 SVGAGI.

For the CDR3, the DNA is TGTGCCAGCAGCCAAGCGGGAGGAGCGGGAGCCCCTAATGCGGAGACCCAGTACTTC. It translates to CASSQAGGAGAPNAETQYF. V gene TRBV4-2 combines with J gene TRBJ2-5, with TRBD2 matching over 8 bases. V lost 1 base and J lost 5; bases outside the gene matches: 18. CDR1 is LGHNA, CDR2 YNFKEQ, per germline. The CDR3 runs to 19 residues.